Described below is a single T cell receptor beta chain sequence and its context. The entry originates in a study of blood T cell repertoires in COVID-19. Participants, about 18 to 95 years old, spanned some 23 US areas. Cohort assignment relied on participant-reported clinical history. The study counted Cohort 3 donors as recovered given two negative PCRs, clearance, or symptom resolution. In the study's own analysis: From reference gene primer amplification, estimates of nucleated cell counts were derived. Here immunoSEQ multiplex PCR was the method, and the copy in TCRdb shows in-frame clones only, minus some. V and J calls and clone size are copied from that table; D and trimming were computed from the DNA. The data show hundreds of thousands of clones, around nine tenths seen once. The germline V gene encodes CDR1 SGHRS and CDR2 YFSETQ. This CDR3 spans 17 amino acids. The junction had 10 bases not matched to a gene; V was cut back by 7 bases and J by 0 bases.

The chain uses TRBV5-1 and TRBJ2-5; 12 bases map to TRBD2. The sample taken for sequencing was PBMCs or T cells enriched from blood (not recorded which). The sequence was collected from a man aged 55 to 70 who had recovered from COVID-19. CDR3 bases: TGCGCCAGCCGTGGGACTAGCGGGCTTAGCGACCAAGAGACCCAGTACTTC. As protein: CASRGTSGLSDQETQYF.